This T cell receptor beta chain was documented in a study of blood T cell repertoires in COVID-19. About the study: Samples of COVID-19 (acute and convalescent) were obtained from the United States, Italy and Spain.

Original processing notes: Reference gene primers were amplified, and this amplification served to estimate nucleated cell counts. Measured with immunoSEQ multiplex PCR; TCRdb has only the in-frame clones, and not every one. V, J and clone size are those of that table, while D and trimming were read from the DNA. The sample yields more than 200,000 clones, approximately 86% seen once. From germline, CDR1 is MNHEY and CDR2 SVGAGI. V shed 0 bases and J shed 4 bases, with 15 bases lying between them. The CDR3 consists of 16 residues. The V call is TRBV6-5, the J call TRBJ1-1; no firm D call. Material: peripheral blood. The origin of this receptor is a man aged 30-40 years with active or convalescent COVID-19. The DNA for the CDR3 is TGTGCCAGCAGTTACTCGAGATTTTATCGGGGCACTGAAGCTTTCTTT. This encodes CASSYSRFYRGTEAFF.